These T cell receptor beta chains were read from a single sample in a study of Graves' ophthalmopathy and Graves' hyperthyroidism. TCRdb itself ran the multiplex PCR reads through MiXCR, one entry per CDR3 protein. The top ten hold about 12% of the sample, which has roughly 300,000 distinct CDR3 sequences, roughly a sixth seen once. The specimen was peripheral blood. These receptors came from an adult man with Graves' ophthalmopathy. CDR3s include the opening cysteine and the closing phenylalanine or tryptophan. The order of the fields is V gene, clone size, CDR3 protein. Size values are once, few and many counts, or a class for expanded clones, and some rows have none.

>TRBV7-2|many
CASSLSDSWDPTYEQYF
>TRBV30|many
CAWKPGMNTEAFF
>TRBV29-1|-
CSVGQKQETQYF
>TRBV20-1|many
CSARHRALGYEQYF
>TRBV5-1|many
CASSVTGQGAYEQYF
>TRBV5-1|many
CASSLSPSGGAEQYF
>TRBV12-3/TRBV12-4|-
CASSLSSRDPYCYTF
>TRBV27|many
CASSLSGGEETQYF
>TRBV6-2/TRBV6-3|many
CASSLILHDQPQHF
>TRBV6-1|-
CASSGGPGTNYGHSF
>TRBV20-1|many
CSARDHQGAGNYGYTF
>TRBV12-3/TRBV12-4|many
CASSVFAVTDTQYF
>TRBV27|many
CASSTQPGQGYEQYF